These 32 T cell receptor beta chains were all obtained from the same sample, sequenced in a study of preoperative IRX-2 immunotherapy in early breast cancer. Regarding treatment: preoperative locoregional IRX-2 cytokine immunotherapy. Data came from immunoSEQ multiplex PCR; TCRdb stores just in-frame clones and leaves some out. The table records roughly 62,000 clones, roughly 94% of them present only once. Sampling was conducted from a patient treated with IRX-2 immunotherapy. These TCRs come from a human donor with breast cancer.

The chain joins TRBV7-2 to TRBJ2-2; no reliable D call. V was cut by 3 bases and J by 3 bases, with 2 bases left in between. CDR1 is SGHTA and CDR2 is FQGNSA in the germline V gene. The CDR3 is 12 amino acids. The CDR3 sequence is CASSFHTGELFF. The CDR3 DNA reads TGTGCCAGCAGCTTTCACACCGGGGAGCTGTTTTTT.

The rearrangement uses TRBV10-3 and TRBJ1-4; D unresolved. Germline V gene lookup returns CDR1 ENHRY and CDR2 SYGVKD. V lost 4 bases and J lost 5, with 8 bases in between. The CDR3 loop spans 13 amino acids. The DNA for the CDR3 is TGTGCCATCAGTGTACGAACGAATGAAAAACTGTTTTTT. The encoded protein is CAISVRTNEKLFF.

V is TRBV5-1 and J is TRBJ1-4; D not resolved. Trimming shortened V by 0 bases and J by 8 bases, and 20 bases separated the two germline ends. This CDR3 region has 17 residues. Germline V gene lookup returns CDR1 SGHRS and CDR2 YFSETQ. CDR3 sequence (DNA): TGCGCCAGCAGCTTGGGCGGCTCGACCCTAGTGGGCGAAAAACTGTTTTTT. It specifies CASSLGGSTLVGEKLFF.

CDR3 sequence (DNA): TGTGCAAGTCGCTTGAGAGGACTACGATCCTACAATGAGCAGTTCTTC. It encodes CASRLRGLRSYNEQFF. The chain combines TRBV12-2 with TRBJ2-1; the table's D call, TRBD2, was not checked against the DNA. TRBV12-2 is a pseudogene locus. This CDR3 is built from 16 residues.

The CDR3 DNA reads as TGTGCCAGTAGTATGGAGAACAGGAACGACGAGCAGTACTTC. This encodes CASSMENRNDEQYF. This rearrangement joins TRBV19 to TRBJ2-7; TRBD1 might be the D (5 bases). The germline CDR1 and CDR2 sequences are LNHDA and SQIVND (reference sequence). The CDR3 is 14 residues long. Trimming shortened V by 3 bases and J by 5 bases, and 14 bases separated the two germline ends.

This chain connects TRBV5-1 to TRBJ1-1; the match to TRBD1 covers 8 bases. The germline V gene encodes CDR1 SGHRS and CDR2 YFSETQ. Germline trimming cut 0 bases from V and 7 bases from J; bases unmatched to any gene: 5. The CDR3 sequence is 14 residues long. The CDR3 coding sequence is TGCGCCAGCAGCTTGGCCGTGGGGACAGGTGAAGCTTTCTTT. Amino acid sequence: CASSLAVGTGEAFF.

This CDR3 reads CASSPLRDRNSPLHF. The CDR3 coding sequence is TGTGCCAGCAGCCCTCTCCGGGACAGGAATTCACCCCTCCACTTT. The chain joins TRBV7-9 to TRBJ1-6, with 8 bases aligning to TRBD1. This CDR3 spans 15 amino acids. Germline-derived CDR1 and CDR2 are SEHNR and FQNEAQ (reference sequence). Trimming took 5 bases from V and 7 from J; bases not matched to a gene: 7.

V usage is TRBV10-3 and J usage is TRBJ2-7, with 9 nucleotides matching TRBD1. The CDR3 length is 13 residues. Losses at the gene ends were 11 bases for V and 6 bases for J; bases not matched to a gene: 11. Per germline, CDR1 ENHRY and CDR2 SYGVKD. The CDR3 is CAAAGTGSREQYF. The CDR3 DNA is TGTGCCGCCGCCGGGACAGGGTCTCGCGAGCAGTACTTC.

The chain links TRBV18 to TRBJ1-4; D is possibly TRBD1 (5 bases). The CDR3 is 16 residues long. Trimming took off 2 bases at V and 5 bases at J, with 15 bases between the two ends. CDR1 and CDR2 (germline): KGHSH, LQKENI. CDR3 amino acids: CASSPVGANLNEKLFF. The DNA for the CDR3 is TGTGCCAGCTCACCAGTTGGGGCTAACCTAAATGAAAAACTGTTTTTT.

This sequence joins TRBV12-5 and TRBJ2-1; tentatively, D is TRBD2 (5 bases). The V end lost 3 bases, the J end lost 2 bases, and 17 bases lay between the germline ends. CDR1 is LGHNT, CDR2 FRNRAP, per germline. This CDR3 has 17 residues. The CDR3 region is CASGFSVPGRTYNEQFF. The DNA of the CDR3 is TGTGCTAGTGGTTTTTCGGTTCCGGGAAGGACCTACAATGAGCAGTTCTTC.

This clone occurred once. CDR3 residues: CASLWALTHKDTQYF. The DNA of the CDR3 is TGTGCCAGCCTCTGGGCACTAACTCACAAAGATACGCAGTATTTT. The rearrangement joins TRBV6-4 to TRBJ2-3; D is unresolved. This CDR3 contains 15 residues. Germline CDR1 and CDR2: MRHNA and SNTAGT. The germline V and J ends were trimmed by 8 bases and 5 bases, with 20 bases remaining between them.

This clone was observed a single time. This chain uses TRBV10-2 with TRBJ2-6; 7 nucleotides line up with TRBD1. CDR3 length: 15 amino acids. V was pared by 6 bases and J by 0 bases, with 2 bases of the junction left unmatched. The V gene's germline CDR1 is WSHSY and CDR2 SAAADI. The CDR3 DNA reads TGCGCCAGCAGGGGGGACAGCTCTGGGGCCAACGTCCTGACTTTC. It translates to CASRGDSSGANVLTF.

This rearrangement joins TRBV4-1 to TRBJ2-7, with 7 bases matching TRBD1. Germline V gene sequence: CDR1 MGHRA, CDR2 YSYEKL. The CDR3 totals 16 residues. Trimming removed 0 bases from V and 0 bases from J; junction bases left unmatched: 5. The DNA for the CDR3 is TGCGCCAGCAGCCAAGATCCCCGGACAGGCTCCTACGAGCAGTACTTC. It codes for CASSQDPRTGSYEQYF.

This chain connects TRBV7-7 to TRBJ2-2, with 7 nucleotides matching TRBD2. The CDR3 loop spans 15 amino acids. V shed 1 base, J shed 4 bases, and the junction held 3 bases outside the gene matches. Looked up from germline, CDR1 is SSHAT and CDR2 is FNYEAQ (reference sequence). The CDR3 region has the DNA TGTGCCAGCAGCTTAGGAGCGGGGACCACCGGGGAGCTGTTTTTT. Translating it yields CASSLGAGTTGELFF.

This chain joins TRBV28 and TRBJ2-1, with TRBD2 matching over 7 bases. Germline V gene data show CDR1 as MDHEN and CDR2 as SYDVKM. There are 17 residues in the CDR3. V dropped 3 bases and J dropped 3; count of bases not matched to a gene: 11. The CDR3 DNA reads TGTGCCAGCAGTTTTGGCGGGGGAGCCTCTTTCTACAATGAGCAGTTCTTC. Translated, it gives CASSFGGGASFYNEQFF.

In its sample, this clone was seen a few times. V and J are TRBV7-2 and TRBJ1-1; D is ambiguous. Deletions cut 5 bases from V and 2 bases from J, with 9 bases between. Germline lookup yields CDR1 SGHTA and CDR2 FQGNSA. This CDR3 spans 13 amino acids. As DNA, the CDR3 is TGTGCCAGCAGCGGAGATCGAAACACTGAAGCTTTCTTT. Translated: CASSGDRNTEAFF.

The V gene is TRBV4-3, the J gene TRBJ1-5; D is ambiguous. The CDR3 has 17 amino acids. V was pared by 0 bases and J by 0 bases, with 12 bases between. Germline loops: CDR1 LGHNA, CDR2 YSLEER. This CDR3 is CASSQDYAGYSNQPQHF. CDR3 in DNA: TGCGCCAGCAGCCAAGATTACGCGGGATATAGCAATCAGCCCCAGCATTTT.

This clone appeared a few times. This chain uses TRBV28 with TRBJ1-2; D may be TRBD1 (6 bases). The CDR3 covers 18 residues. Germline V gives CDR1 MDHEN, CDR2 SYDVKM. Trimming shortened V by 4 bases and J by 3 bases, and 24 bases separated the two germline ends. The CDR3 here is CASSYHYHSAGDYYGYTF. CDR3 DNA sequence: TGTGCCAGCAGTTACCATTATCATTCTGCAGGGGATTACTATGGCTACACCTTC.

The V gene is TRBV9, the J gene TRBJ2-3; D ambiguous. V was clipped by 4 bases and J by 9 bases, with 18 bases between them. CDR1 is SGDLS and CDR2 is YYNGEE in the germline V gene. The CDR3 totals 14 residues. DNA of the CDR3: TGTGCCAGCAGCTCGCCATTCATCCAGTCAACGCAGTATTTT. Amino acid sequence: CASSSPFIQSTQYF.

V and J are TRBV19 and TRBJ2-5, with TRBD2 matching over 8 bases. The CDR3 is made up of 16 amino acids. CDR1 is LNHDA and CDR2 is SQIVND in the germline V gene (reference sequence). Trimming took 3 bases from V and 1 from J; bases not matched to a gene: 7. In DNA form, the CDR3 reads TGTGCCAGTAGTATCCGGCGGGGGGCGACCCAAGAGACCCAGTACTTC. This codes for CASSIRRGATQETQYF.

The J gene is TRBJ2-7, the V gene TRBV18, with a weak D call TRBD1 (6 bases). Germline V gene data show CDR1 as KGHSH and CDR2 as LQKENI. This CDR3 has 14 amino acids. Trimming took off 4 bases at V and 0 bases at J, with 10 bases between the two ends. CDR3 protein: CASSRTVVSYEQYF. Written as DNA, the CDR3 is TGTGCCAGCTCACGGACAGTGGTCTCCTACGAGCAGTACTTC. The full variable domain, in which reference TRBV18 and TRBJ2-7 provide the parts outside the CDR3, is NAGVMQNPRHLVRRRGQEARLRCSPMKGHSHVYWYRQLPEEGLKFMVYLQKENIIDESGMPKERFSAEFPKEGPSILRIQQVVRGDSAAYFCASSRTVVSYEQYFGPGTRLTVT.

This chain joins TRBV5-4 and TRBJ2-1; TRBD2 matches 7 bases. CDR3 size: 15 residues. Germline V gene data show CDR1 as SGHNT and CDR2 as YYREEE (reference sequence). V gave up 0 bases and J gave up 6 bases; unmatched junction bases: 6. The CDR3 loop reads CASSLGVAGPNEQFF. CDR3 DNA sequence: TGTGCCAGCAGCTTGGGGGTAGCGGGCCCCAATGAGCAGTTCTTC.

The chain links TRBV5-4 to TRBJ2-7; 9 bases are a match to TRBD1. The CDR3 has 14 residues. J was trimmed by 4 bases and V by 4 bases; bases with no gene match: 6. CDR1 and CDR2 from the germline V gene are SGHNT and YYREEE (reference sequence). CDR3 bases: TGTGCCAGCAGCACGGACAGGGGACGATACGAGCAGTACTTC. Translated: CASSTDRGRYEQYF.

This sequence joins TRBV30 and TRBJ2-7; 12 nucleotides line up with TRBD2. The CDR3 has 13 residues. Germline CDR1 and CDR2: GTSNPN and SVGIG (reference sequence). With V trimmed by 4 bases and J by 7 bases, 5 bases remained unmatched. The CDR3 reads CAWMTSGSGEQYF. The CDR3, as DNA: TGTGCCTGGATGACTAGCGGGAGTGGGGAGCAGTACTTC.

This chain uses TRBV18 with TRBJ2-2; D is unresolved. This CDR3 is built from 12 residues. V lost 3 bases and J lost 5, with 4 bases in between. Germline values: CDR1 KGHSH, CDR2 LQKENI. CDR3 DNA: TGTGCCAGCTCACCTTGGACCGGGGAGCTGTTTTTT. Translating gives CASSPWTGELFF.

The chain joins TRBV7-9 to TRBJ1-2; possible D gene TRBD1, 6 bases. Germline V lookup: CDR1 SEHNR, CDR2 FQNEAQ (reference sequence). The CDR3 is 14 residues long. V was pared by 5 bases and J by 8 bases, with 18 bases between. The CDR3 is CASSRNREIGGYTF. The DNA of the CDR3 is TGTGCCAGCAGCCGAAACAGGGAGATCGGGGGCTACACCTTC.

V and J are TRBV6-1 and TRBJ1-3, with TRBD1 as a possible D gene (5 bases). The germline CDR1 and CDR2 sequences are MNHNS and SASEGT. This CDR3 contains 14 residues. With 4 bases removed from V and 3 bases from J, the gap between germline ends came to 10 bases. CDR3 coding DNA: TGTGCCAGCAGTGCCGGGACCGATGGAAACACCATATATTTT. Protein: CASSAGTDGNTIYF.

The chain links TRBV7-3 to TRBJ2-1, with D perhaps TRBD1 or TRBD2 (5 bases each). CDR3 length equals 14 residues. The V end lost 5 bases, the J end lost 2 bases, and 10 bases lay between the germline ends. Germline-derived CDR1 and CDR2 are SGHTA and FQGTGA. CDR3 DNA sequence: TGTGCCAGCAGCCGAGGGGACCCCTACAATGAGCAGTTCTTC. Translation gives CASSRGDPYNEQFF.

The rearrangement uses TRBV7-3 and TRBJ1-5; D is unclear. V was pared by 1 base and J by 4 bases, with 5 bases between. The germline V gene has CDR1 SGHTA and CDR2 FQGTGA. The CDR3 runs 13 residues. The CDR3 sequence is CASSLSWNQPQHF. DNA of the CDR3: TGTGCCAGCAGCTTAAGCTGGAATCAGCCCCAGCATTTT.

To note about this clone: The junction departs from the called germline gene at one end, perhaps through a read error. The chain recombines TRBV7-2 with TRBJ2-1; 10 nucleotides agree with TRBD2. Per the germline V gene, CDR1 is SGHTA and CDR2 is FQGNSA. The CDR3 is 12 residues long. The CDR3 loop is CASRTAGGPYLF. In DNA form, the CDR3 reads TGTGCCAGCAGAACAGCGGGAGGGCCTTACCTCTTC.

V gene TRBV6-5 combines with J gene TRBJ1-1; D is uncertain. CDR3 length equals 14 residues. Trimming stripped 1 base from V and 2 bases from J, with 8 bases between. The germline V gene encodes CDR1 MNHEY and CDR2 SVGAGI. The CDR3 sequence: CASSYLGPNTEAFF. Here the CDR3 DNA reads TGTGCCAGCAGTTACTTAGGTCCTAACACTGAAGCTTTCTTT.

The chain couples TRBV25-1 to TRBJ1-1; TRBD1 matches at 8 bases. This CDR3 is built from 14 residues. Germline V gene data show CDR1 as MGHDK and CDR2 as SYGVNS. With 5 bases clipped from V and 11 bases from J, the junction kept 13 bases outside the gene matches. The CDR3 here is CASSIPGQASLAFF. The CDR3 DNA is TGTGCCAGCAGTATTCCGGGACAGGCCTCCTTGGCTTTCTTT. Supplemented by reference TRBV25-1 and TRBJ1-1, the full variable domain reads EADIYQTPRYLVIGTGKKITLECSQTMGHDKMYWYQQDPGMELHLIHYSYGVNSTEKGDLSSESTVSRIRTEHFPLTLESARPSHTSQYLCASSIPGQASLAFFGQGTRLTVV.